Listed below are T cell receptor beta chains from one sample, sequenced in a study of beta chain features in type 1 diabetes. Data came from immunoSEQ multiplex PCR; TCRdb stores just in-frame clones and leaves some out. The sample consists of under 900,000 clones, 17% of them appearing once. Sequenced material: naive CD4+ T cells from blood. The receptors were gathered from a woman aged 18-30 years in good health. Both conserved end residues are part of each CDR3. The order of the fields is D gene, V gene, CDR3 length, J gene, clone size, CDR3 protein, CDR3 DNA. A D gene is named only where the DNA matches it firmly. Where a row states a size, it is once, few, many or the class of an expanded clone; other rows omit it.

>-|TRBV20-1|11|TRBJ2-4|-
CSAIYPNIQYF
TGCAGTGCAATCTACCCAAACATTCAGTACTTC
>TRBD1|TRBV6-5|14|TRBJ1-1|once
CASSAGQGFTEAFF
TGTGCCAGCAGTGCAGGACAGGGATTCACTGAAGCTTTCTTT
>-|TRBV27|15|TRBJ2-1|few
CASSLRMSSYNEQFF
TGTGCCAGCAGCCTACGCATGAGCTCCTACAATGAGCAGTTCTTC
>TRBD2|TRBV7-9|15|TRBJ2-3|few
CASSPQAGGADTQYF
TGTGCCAGCAGCCCCCAGGCGGGAGGGGCAGATACGCAGTATTTT
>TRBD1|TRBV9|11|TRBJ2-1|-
CASSGTGEQFF
TGTGCCAGCAGCGGGACAGGAGAGCAGTTCTTC
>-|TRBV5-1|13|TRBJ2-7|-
CASSEDQGDEQYF
TGCGCCAGCAGCGAGGACCAGGGCGACGAGCAGTACTTC
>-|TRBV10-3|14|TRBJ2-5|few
CAISAGQGGETQYF
TGTGCCATCAGTGCCGGGCAGGGCGGAGAGACCCAGTACTTC
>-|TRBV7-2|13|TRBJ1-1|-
CASSWERDTEAFF
TGTGCCAGCAGCTGGGAGCGGGACACTGAAGCTTTCTTT
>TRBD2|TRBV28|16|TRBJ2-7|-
CASSLFGTSGTYKQYF
TGTGCCAGCAGTTTATTCGGGACTAGCGGAACCTACAAGCAGTACTTC
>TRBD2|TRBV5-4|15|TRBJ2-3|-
CASSFSGRGTDTQYF
TGTGCCAGCAGTTTTAGCGGGAGAGGCACAGATACGCAGTATTTT
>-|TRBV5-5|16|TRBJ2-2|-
CASSLVPRDLTGELFF
TGTGCCAGCAGCTTGGTACCCAGGGATCTTACCGGGGAGCTGTTTTTT
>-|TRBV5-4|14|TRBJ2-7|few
CASSLGRDPYEQYF
TGTGCCAGCAGCTTGGGACGGGACCCCTACGAGCAGTACTTC
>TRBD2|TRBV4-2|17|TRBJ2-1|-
CASSSGLAGGPYNEQFF
TGTGCCAGCAGCTCGGGACTAGCGGGAGGGCCTTACAATGAGCAGTTCTTC
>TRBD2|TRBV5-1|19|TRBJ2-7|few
CASSLASASGSTIYYEQYF
TGCGCCAGCAGCTTGGCCAGTGCTAGCGGGAGTACAATTTACTACGAGCAGTACTTC
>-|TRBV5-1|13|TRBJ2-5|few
CASRFSVEETQYF
TGCGCCAGCAGATTCTCGGTCGAAGAGACCCAGTACTTC
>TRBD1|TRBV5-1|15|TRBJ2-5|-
CASSLTGTVAETQYF
TGCGCCAGCAGCTTGACTGGGACAGTTGCAGAGACCCAGTACTTC
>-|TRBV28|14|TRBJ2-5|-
CASSLLQGEETQYF
TGTGCCAGCAGTTTACTTCAAGGCGAAGAGACCCAGTACTTC
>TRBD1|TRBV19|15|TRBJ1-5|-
CASSIPGQGGQPQHF
TGTGCCAGTAGTATCCCGGGACAGGGAGGCCAGCCCCAGCATTTT
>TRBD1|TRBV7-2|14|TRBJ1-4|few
CASSSGTAGAKLFF
TGTGCCAGCAGCTCCGGGACAGCGGGGGCAAAACTGTTTTTT
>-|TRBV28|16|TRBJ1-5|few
CASSSAGGWSNQPQHF
TGTGCCAGCAGTTCCGCGGGGGGATGGAGCAATCAGCCCCAGCATTTT
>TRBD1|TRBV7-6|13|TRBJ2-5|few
CASSSGTGETQYF
TGTGCCAGCAGCTCCGGGACAGGAGAGACCCAGTACTTC
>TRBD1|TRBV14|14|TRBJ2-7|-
CASSLGQAPYEQYF
TGTGCCAGCAGCCTTGGACAGGCCCCCTACGAGCAGTACTTC
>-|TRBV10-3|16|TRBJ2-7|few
CATSADFSGRGLEQYF
TGTGCCACCAGCGCAGATTTTAGCGGTAGAGGACTCGAGCAGTACTTC
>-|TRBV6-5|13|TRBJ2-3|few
CASSSGTTDTQYF
TGTGCCAGCAGTTCCGGGACCACAGATACGCAGTATTTT
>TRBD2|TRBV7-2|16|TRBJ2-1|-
CASSLAGTSVYNEQFF
TGTGCCAGCAGCTTAGCAGGGACTAGCGTCTACAATGAGCAGTTCTTC
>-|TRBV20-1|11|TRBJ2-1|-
CSARGLGEQFF
TGCAGTGCGAGAGGGCTCGGTGAGCAGTTCTTC
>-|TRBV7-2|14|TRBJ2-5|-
CASSIHVREETQYF
TGTGCCAGCAGCATACACGTTAGGGAAGAGACCCAGTACTTC
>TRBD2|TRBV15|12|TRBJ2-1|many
CATSRAAGPPLF
TGTGCCACCAGCAGAGCAGCGGGACCGCCGCTCTTC
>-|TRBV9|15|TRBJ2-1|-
CASSVGRETYNEQFF
TGTGCCAGCAGCGTGGGGCGGGAAACCTACAATGAGCAGTTCTTC
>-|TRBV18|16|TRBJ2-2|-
CASSRQNYRNTGELFF
TGTGCCAGCTCCCGACAGAATTACCGGAACACCGGGGAGCTGTTTTTT
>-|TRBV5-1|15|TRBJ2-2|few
CASSLATGNPGELFF
TGCGCCAGCAGCTTGGCTACAGGGAACCCCGGGGAGCTGTTTTTT
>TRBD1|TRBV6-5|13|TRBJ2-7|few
CASRETGGDEQYF
TGTGCCAGCAGAGAGACAGGGGGCGACGAGCAGTACTTC
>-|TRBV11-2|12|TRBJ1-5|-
CASSLTHQPQHF
TGTGCCAGCAGCTTGACCCATCAGCCCCAGCATTTT
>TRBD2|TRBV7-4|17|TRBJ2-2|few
CASSLELLAGGNGELFF
TGTGCCAGCAGCTTAGAGTTACTAGCGGGAGGTAACGGGGAGCTGTTTTTT
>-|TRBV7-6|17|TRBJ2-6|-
CASSLEGAPTKANVLTF
TGTGCCAGCAGCTTAGAGGGTGCCCCTACCAAGGCCAACGTCCTGACTTTC
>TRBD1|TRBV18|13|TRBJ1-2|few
CASSQQGANGYTF
TGTGCCAGCTCCCAACAGGGGGCGAATGGCTACACCTTC
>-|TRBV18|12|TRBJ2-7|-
CASSPEGREQYF
TGTGCCAGCTCACCGGAGGGGCGGGAGCAGTACTTC
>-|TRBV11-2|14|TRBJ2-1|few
CASSQPEGDNEQFF
TGTGCCAGCAGCCAACCGGAGGGGGACAATGAGCAGTTCTTC
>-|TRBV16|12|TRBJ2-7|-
CASSQSTVEQYF
TGTGCCAGCAGCCAATCGACCGTCGAGCAGTACTTC
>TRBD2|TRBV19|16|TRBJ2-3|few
CASAGTSGRSADTQYF
TGTGCCAGTGCCGGGACTAGCGGGAGGAGCGCAGATACGCAGTATTTT
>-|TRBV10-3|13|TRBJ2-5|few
CAISDGDQGTQYF
TGTGCCATCAGTGACGGAGACCAGGGAACCCAGTACTTC
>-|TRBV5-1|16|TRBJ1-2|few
CASSSTGAVANYGYTF
TGCGCCAGCAGCTCGACAGGCGCCGTCGCTAACTATGGCTACACCTTC
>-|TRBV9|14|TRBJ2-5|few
CASSVDRGEETQYF
TGTGCCAGCAGCGTAGACCGCGGAGAAGAGACCCAGTACTTC
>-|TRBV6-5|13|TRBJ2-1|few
CASSATSINEQFF
TGTGCCAGCAGCGCGACTAGTATCAATGAGCAGTTCTTC
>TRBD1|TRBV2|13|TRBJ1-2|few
CASSPQGADGYTF
TGTGCCAGCAGTCCCCAGGGGGCTGATGGCTACACCTTC